Shown below are 9 T cell receptor beta chains from a single sample sequenced in a study of blood T cell repertoires in COVID-19 (TCRdb year 2020). The receptor library was made with the immunoSEQ multiplex PCR assay. Held by TCRdb, this immuneACCESS table contains in-frame sequences only and omits some clones. Under half of the omission traces to an unresolved V gene where checked; the cause of the rest is unknown. Recorded for this sample are around 130,000 clones; around nine tenths of them occurred a single time. The ten top clones hold more than 2% of the sample. The sample taken for sequencing was peripheral blood. These TCRs come from a woman between 45 and 65 years old with acute or convalescent COVID-19.

The chain has TRBV28 and TRBJ2-7, with 8 bases that match TRBD1. CDR3 size: 13 residues. With 3 bases clipped from V and 4 bases from J, the junction kept 2 bases outside the gene matches. The V gene's germline CDR1 is MDHEN and CDR2 SYDVKM. The CDR3 nucleotides read TGTGCCAGCAGTTTCAGGGGGCGGTACGAGCAGTACTTC. This translates into CASSFRGRYEQYF.

V and J are TRBV30 and TRBJ1-1; 7 bases agree with TRBD1. This CDR3 has 15 amino acids. The ends lost 0 bases at V and 1 base at J; junction bases unmatched: 5. Looked up from germline, CDR1 is GTSNPN and CDR2 is SVGIG (reference sequence). The CDR3 nucleotides read TGTGCCTGGAGTGTACCGACAGGGCCGAACACTGAAGCTTTCTTT. Translation gives CAWSVPTGPNTEAFF.

This chain links TRBV18 with TRBJ1-5; tentative D call: TRBD1 (5 bases). There are 13 residues in the CDR3. Trimming pared 6 bases from V and 0 bases from J, leaving 6 bases between. Per germline, CDR1 KGHSH and CDR2 LQKENI. The DNA for the CDR3 is TGTGCCAGCTCGACAGATAGCAATCAGCCCCAGCATTTT. Translating gives CASSTDSNQPQHF.

In DNA form, the CDR3 reads TGTGCCAGCAGCCTCTCTCTAGCGGGGGGGCACGAGCAGTACTTC. Translated: CASSLSLAGGHEQYF. This rearrangement joins TRBV3-1 (or the pseudogene TRBV3-2) to TRBJ2-7; 12 bases are a match to TRBD2. The ends lost 4 bases at V and 5 bases at J; junction bases unmatched: 6. The CDR3 extends over 15 amino acids. Per the germline V gene, CDR1 is LGHDT and CDR2 is YNNKEL (reference sequence).

This rearrangement joins TRBV7-9 to TRBJ1-6, with 7 bases aligning to TRBD1. The germline gives CDR1 SEHNR, CDR2 FQNEAQ (reference sequence). The CDR3 has 14 residues. J was trimmed by 7 bases and V by 5 bases; bases with no gene match: 5. In nucleotides, the CDR3 is TGTGCCAGCAGCGAGGGGACAGCGAATTCACCCCTCCACTTT. Protein: CASSEGTANSPLHF.

Concerning this clone itself: The identical CDR3 is also encoded by other nucleotide sequences in the sample. V usage is TRBV12-3 or TRBV12-4 and J usage is TRBJ1-4, with D hard to call. V shed 6 bases and J shed 4 bases, with 9 bases lying between them. The CDR3 has 13 residues. The CDR3 coding sequence is TGTGCCAGCAGCTCGAGAGATAATGAAAAACTGTTTTTT. As protein: CASSSRDNEKLFF.

This chain connects TRBV5-1 to TRBJ1-4, with 9 bases lining up with TRBD1. The CDR3 is made up of 17 amino acids. Germline-derived CDR1 and CDR2 are SGHRS and YFSETQ. Trimming took 0 bases from V and 4 from J; bases not matched to a gene: 7. The CDR3 region is CASSLAGQGRINEKLFF. The CDR3 region has the DNA TGCGCCAGCAGCTTGGCCGGACAGGGGCGAATTAATGAAAAACTGTTTTTT.

This sequence joins TRBV30 and TRBJ1-5; TRBD1 is a possible D gene (6 bases). The V and J ends lost 3 bases and 5 bases respectively, with 20 bases between them. CDR3 length: 16 residues. Germline CDR1 reads GTSNPN; CDR2 reads SVGIG (reference sequence). CDR3 loop: CAWRSKGEKKDQPQHF. The CDR3 nucleotides are TGTGCCTGGAGGTCAAAGGGGGAGAAGAAAGATCAGCCCCAGCATTTT.

The gene calls are TRBV9 and TRBJ1-2; D call uncertain. This CDR3 contains 14 residues. V gave up 3 bases and J gave up 5 bases, with 14 bases separating them. CDR1 SGDLS and CDR2 YYNGEE come from the germline V gene. The CDR3 sequence: CASSGERELYGYTF. The CDR3 bases are TGTGCCAGCAGCGGAGAGAGGGAATTGTATGGCTACACCTTC.